Below, 8 T cell receptor beta chains from the same sample are listed, as sequenced in a study of T cells in localized non-small cell lung cancer. Assay used: immunoSEQ multiplex PCR; TCRdb lists only in-frame clones, some missing. The table lists about 40,000 clones, more than 75% of them singletons. Sequencing was performed on peripheral blood, taken before any cancer treatment. The origin of the receptors is a man aged 18 to 55 with stage I lung adenocarcinoma.

V usage is TRBV5-1 and J usage is TRBJ2-3; TRBD1 agrees at 7 bases. The CDR3 covers 15 residues. The germline CDR1 and CDR2 sequences are SGHRS and YFSETQ. V lost 7 bases, J lost 1 base, and 9 bases stayed unmatched. Written as DNA, the CDR3 is TGCGCCAGCCGCTCCGGGACAGCAGGCACAGATACGCAGTATTTT. This translates into CASRSGTAGTDTQYF.

This sequence joins TRBV10-3 and TRBJ1-1; 10 bases line up with TRBD1. Germline loops: CDR1 ENHRY, CDR2 SYGVKD. This CDR3 comprises 14 residues. V lost 11 bases, J lost 1 base, and 7 bases stayed unmatched. The CDR3 sequence is CASRDRGENTEAFF. DNA of the CDR3: TGTGCCTCCCGGGACAGGGGAGAGAACACTGAAGCTTTCTTT.

CDR3 bases: TGCGCCAGCAGCCAAGGTGTTGGCGGGTCCGGCAGGGTCTACGATCAGCCCCAGCATTTT. Translating it yields CASSQGVGGSGRVYDQPQHF. This chain connects TRBV4-3 to TRBJ1-5; weak D call: TRBD1 (5 bases). Trimming took 1 base from V and 5 from J, leaving 27 bases between them. There are 20 residues in the CDR3. Germline CDR1 reads LGHNA; CDR2 reads YSLEER.

The chain employs TRBV29-1 and TRBJ2-1, with 8 nucleotides matching TRBD2. Trimming at V came to 4 bases and at J to 5 bases, leaving 4 bases not matched to a gene. The CDR3 is made up of 13 amino acids. Germline CDR1 reads SQVTM; CDR2 reads ANQGSEA. The CDR3 protein is CSVAGGGNNEQFF. The CDR3 coding sequence is TGCAGCGTTGCCGGGGGGGGTAACAATGAGCAGTTCTTC.

This rearrangement joins TRBV10-3 to TRBJ1-2; 7 bases are a match to TRBD1. Per the germline V gene, CDR1 is ENHRY and CDR2 is SYGVKD. This CDR3 has 14 residues. V trimming: 6 bases; J trimming: 7 bases; junction bases outside the gene matches: 11. CDR3 sequence reads: CAIRVRQGELGYTF. The CDR3 DNA sequence: TGTGCCATCAGAGTGAGACAGGGTGAACTTGGCTACACCTTC.

The rearrangement uses TRBV5-4 and TRBJ2-3; 8 bases align to TRBD2. V was clipped by 0 bases and J by 7 bases; unmatched bases: 7. The germline V gene encodes CDR1 SGHNT and CDR2 YYREEE (reference sequence). The CDR3 has 15 residues. CDR3 protein: CASSLAGGGSNTQYF. The CDR3 DNA is TGTGCCAGCAGCTTGGCCGGGGGGGGCTCAAATACGCAGTATTTT.

The CDR3 coding sequence is TGTGCCAGTTCACCGGGACGGACCTATGGCTACACCTTC. Residues: CASSPGRTYGYTF. This chain uses TRBV5-8 with TRBJ1-2; tentatively, D is TRBD1 (5 bases). Between the trimmed V and J ends, which lost 8 bases and 4 bases, there was a span of 15 bases. There are 13 residues in the CDR3. Looked up from germline, CDR1 is SGHTS and CDR2 is YDEGEE.

This chain joins TRBV19 and TRBJ1-1; D is possibly TRBD1 (6 bases). The CDR3 is made up of 16 amino acids. Germline V gene sequence: CDR1 LNHDA, CDR2 SQIVND (reference sequence). V was cut by 7 bases and J by 1 base, with 19 bases left in between. The CDR3 coding sequence is TGTGCCAGTACAAACTCCAGGGGCACAACGAACACTGAAGCTTTCTTT. Amino acid sequence: CASTNSRGTTNTEAFF.